Ten or more counts support the clone carrying this T cell receptor (beta chain). Its antigen is as yet unknown. These data come from a study of identical twins. The study's findings and limits: Researchers caution that invariant MAIT and iNKT cells could partly confound zero-insertion analyses. For cord blood, abundant beta clonotypes had fewer insertions, unlike memory repertoires, which showed none.

TCRdb analysed the 5' RACE reads with MiXCR anew, one entry per CDR3 protein. The table lists hundreds of thousands of distinct CDR3 sequences, 8% to 9% of them singletons. The ends lost 0 bases at V and 4 bases at J; junction bases unmatched: 11. Looked up from germline, CDR1 is MGHRA and CDR2 is YSYEKL. The CDR3 covers 18 residues. The sample was also reused in another study, on yellow fever vaccine responses in identical twins.

The sequence was collected from a woman aged 18-30 years in good health. This chain connects TRBV4-1 to TRBJ1-5; 8 bases match TRBD1. The sequenced sample consisted of PBMCs. The CDR3 spells CASSQEMGQGAKNQPQHF. The CDR3 bases are TGCGCCAGCAGCCAAGAGATGGGCCAGGGGGCGAAGAATCAGCCCCAGCATTTT.